This TCR beta chain stems from a study of cytomegalovirus exposure and HLA in healthy donors. With respect to this clone: The antigen is undetermined.

General observations from the study: TCR beta chains numbering approximately 150 were designated cytomegalovirus-associated. A few chains tied to CMV proved CMV antigen-specific in vitro.

Amplification used 60 Vbeta primers and 13 Jbeta primers. Data came from immunoSEQ multiplex PCR; TCRdb stores just in-frame clones and leaves some out. Of more than 110,000 clones detected, about four fifths appear once; the ten largest clones hold around 3.9%. CDR1 and CDR2 (germline): SNHLY, FYNNEI. V lost 7 bases, J lost 5 bases, and 7 bases lay in between. This CDR3 has 11 amino acids. This rearrangement joins TRBV2 to TRBJ2-3; no definite D call. The material sequenced was PBMCs. This clonotype was obtained from a man aged 40-55 years in good health and CMV-seropositive. The CDR3 DNA sequence: TGTGCCAGCACCTATGAAGATACGCAGTATTTT. This sequence encodes CASTYEDTQYF. The variable domain in full, completed from reference TRBV2 and TRBJ2-3, reads EPEVTQTPSHQVTQMGQEVILRCVPISNHLYFYWYRQILGQKVEFLVSFYNNEISEKSEIFDDQFSVERPDGSNFTLKIRSTKLEDSAMYFCASTYEDTQYFGPGTRLTVL.